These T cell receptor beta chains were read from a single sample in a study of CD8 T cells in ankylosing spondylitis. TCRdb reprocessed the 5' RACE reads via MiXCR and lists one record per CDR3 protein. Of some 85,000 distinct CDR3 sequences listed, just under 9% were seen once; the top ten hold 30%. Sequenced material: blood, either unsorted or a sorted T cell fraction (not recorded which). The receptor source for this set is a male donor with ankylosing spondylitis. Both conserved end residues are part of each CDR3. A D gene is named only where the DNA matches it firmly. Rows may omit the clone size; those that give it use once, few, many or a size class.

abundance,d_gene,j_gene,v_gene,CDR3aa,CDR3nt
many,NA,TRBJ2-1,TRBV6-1,CATTDLGMGEQFF,TGTGCCACCACAGATCTAGGGATGGGTGAGCAGTTCTTC
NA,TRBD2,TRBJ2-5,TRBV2,CASSRTSGSTEETQYF,TGTGCCAGCAGTCGCACTAGCGGGAGTACAGAAGAGACCCAGTACTTC
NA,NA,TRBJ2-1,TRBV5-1,CASSLEAVSYNEQFF,TGCGCCAGCAGCTTGGAAGCGGTCTCCTACAATGAGCAGTTCTTC
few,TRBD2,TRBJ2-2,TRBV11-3,CASSDLAGAGPGELFF,TGTGCCAGCAGCGACCTAGCGGGAGCGGGGCCCGGGGAGCTGTTTTTT
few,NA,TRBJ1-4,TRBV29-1,CSVGGPGSTGLFF,TGCAGCGTTGGGGGGCCAGGTTCTACAGGACTGTTTTTT
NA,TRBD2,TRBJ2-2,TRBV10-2,CASCEWGLAGNTGELFF,TGCGCCAGCTGTGAGTGGGGTCTAGCGGGGAACACCGGGGAGCTGTTTTTT
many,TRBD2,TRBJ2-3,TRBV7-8,CASVPGLADLTDTQYF,TGTGCCAGCGTACCGGGACTAGCGGATTTAACAGATACGCAGTATTTT
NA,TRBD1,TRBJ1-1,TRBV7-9,CASRGGQGGDEAFF,TGTGCCAGCAGAGGGGGGCAGGGGGGCGATGAAGCTTTCTTT
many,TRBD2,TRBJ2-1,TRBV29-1,CSVGGGRGPPNEQFF,TGCAGCGTTGGGGGCGGGAGGGGCCCTCCGAATGAGCAGTTCTTC
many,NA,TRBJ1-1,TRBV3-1,CASRSKSKPEAFF,TGTGCCAGCAGAAGTAAGAGTAAGCCTGAAGCTTTCTTT
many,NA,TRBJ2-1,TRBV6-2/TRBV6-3,CASSSRTHNEQFF,TGTGCCAGCAGTTCCAGGACGCACAATGAGCAGTTCTTC
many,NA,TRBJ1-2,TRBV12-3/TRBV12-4,CASSPSGAFGTF,TGTGCCAGCAGTCCCAGTGGTGCGTTCGGCACCTTC
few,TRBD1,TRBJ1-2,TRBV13,CASSSGRDRGESNYGYTF,TGTGCCAGCAGCTCGGGGCGGGACAGGGGAGAGTCTAACTATGGCTACACCTTC
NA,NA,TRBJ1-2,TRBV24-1,CATSDSSEGYTF,TGTGCCACCAGTGATAGTTCGGAAGGCTACACCTTC
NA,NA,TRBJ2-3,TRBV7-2,CASSLVGSERTDTQYF,TGTGCCAGCAGCTTAGTGGGTAGCGAACGCACAGATACGCAGTATTTT
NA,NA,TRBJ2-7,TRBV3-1,CASSKEVPFGRTYEQYF,TGTGCCAGCAGCAAGGAAGTCCCCTTTGGCAGAACCTACGAGCAGTACTTC
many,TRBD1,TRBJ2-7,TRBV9,CASSVSRQGAVYEQYF,TGTGCCAGCAGCGTATCAAGACAGGGGGCTGTATACGAGCAGTACTTC
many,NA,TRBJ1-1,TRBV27,CASSDRLNTEAFF,TGTGCCAGCAGCGACAGATTGAACACTGAAGCTTTCTTT
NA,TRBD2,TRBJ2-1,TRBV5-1,CASMASGMNSYNEQFF,TGCGCCAGCATGGCTAGCGGAATGAACTCCTACAATGAGCAGTTCTTC
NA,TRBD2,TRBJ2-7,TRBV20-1,CSARTPEFFGRAHEQYF,TGCAGTGCTAGAACCCCCGAATTTTTCGGGAGGGCTCACGAGCAGTACTTC
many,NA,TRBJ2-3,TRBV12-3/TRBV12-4,CASSLLGSEDTQYF,TGTGCCAGCAGTTTACTGGGTAGCGAAGATACGCAGTATTTT
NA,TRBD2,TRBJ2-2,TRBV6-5,CASSYLAGITGELFF,TGTGCCAGCAGCTATTTAGCGGGAATCACCGGGGAGCTGTTTTTT
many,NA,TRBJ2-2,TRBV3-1,CASSPSARDTGELFF,TGTGCCAGCAGCCCCTCGGCGCGGGACACCGGGGAGCTGTTTTTT
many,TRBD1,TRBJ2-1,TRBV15,CATSREAGTGAYNEQFF,TGTGCCACCAGCAGAGAGGCAGGGACAGGAGCCTACAATGAGCAGTTCTTC
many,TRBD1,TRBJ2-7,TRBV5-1,CASSLGQPGEQYF,TGCGCCAGCAGCCTGGGACAGCCCGGCGAGCAGTACTTC
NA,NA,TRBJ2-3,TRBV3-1,CASSQSRPPENTQYF,TGTGCCAGCAGCCAAAGTCGTCCTCCGGAAAATACGCAGTATTTT
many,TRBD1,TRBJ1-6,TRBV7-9,CASSRDRDSPLHF,TGTGCCAGCAGCCGGGACAGGGACTCACCCCTCCACTTT
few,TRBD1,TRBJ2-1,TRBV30,CAWSLQGYNEQFF,TGTGCCTGGAGTCTACAGGGGTACAATGAGCAGTTCTTC
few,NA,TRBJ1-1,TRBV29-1,CSAAGALLSPVSSTEAFF,TGCAGCGCCGCTGGGGCCCTCCTGTCTCCTGTGAGTTCCACTGAAGCTTTCTTT
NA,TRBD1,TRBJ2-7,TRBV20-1,CSARGTGGLYEQYF,TGCAGTGCTCGGGGGACAGGGGGCCTCTACGAGCAGTACTTC
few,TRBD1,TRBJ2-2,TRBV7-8,CASSQGGSGELFF,TGTGCCAGCAGCCAAGGGGGCTCCGGGGAGCTGTTTTTT
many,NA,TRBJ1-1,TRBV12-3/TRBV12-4,CASSFLWGEGTGTEAFF,TGTGCCAGCAGCTTTCTGTGGGGGGAGGGAACAGGAACTGAAGCTTTCTTT
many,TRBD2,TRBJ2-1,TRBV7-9,CASSPTSGSGNEQFF,TGTGCCAGCAGCCCGACTAGCGGGAGCGGTAATGAGCAGTTCTTC
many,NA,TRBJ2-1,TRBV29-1,CSAELRGDEQFF,TGCAGCGCCGAACTAAGAGGGGATGAGCAGTTCTTC
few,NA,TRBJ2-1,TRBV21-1,CASRVSVAGGFSYNEQFF,TGTGCCAGCAGAGTATCGGTAGCGGGAGGTTTTAGCTACAATGAGCAGTTCTTC
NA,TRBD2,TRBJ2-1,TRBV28,CASSPDGEGNNEQFF,TGTGCCAGCAGTCCCGATGGGGAGGGGAACAATGAGCAGTTCTTC
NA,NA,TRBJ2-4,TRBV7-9,CASSSPDEVAKNIQYF,TGTGCCAGCAGCTCCCCGGACGAGGTAGCCAAAAACATTCAGTACTTC
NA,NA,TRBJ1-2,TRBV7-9,CASSPTASGYGYTF,TGTGCCAGCAGCCCTACGGCGTCGGGGTATGGCTACACCTTC
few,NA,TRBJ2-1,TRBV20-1,CSARFGDSYNEQFF,TGCAGTGCTAGGTTCGGGGATTCCTACAATGAGCAGTTCTTC
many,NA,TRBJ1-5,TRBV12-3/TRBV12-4,CASSPDRNSNQPQHF,TGTGCCAGCAGCCCTGACAGGAATAGCAATCAGCCCCAGCATTTT
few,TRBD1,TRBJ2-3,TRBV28,CASSSNAGGPDTQYF,TGTGCCAGCAGTTCCAACGCAGGGGGCCCAGATACGCAGTATTTT
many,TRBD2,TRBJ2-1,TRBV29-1,CSVAGPSGPAEQFF,TGCAGCGTGGCAGGGCCTAGCGGACCCGCGGAGCAGTTCTTC
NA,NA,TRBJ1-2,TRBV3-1,CASSQDGSYGYTF,TGTGCCAGCAGCCAAGACGGATCCTATGGCTACACCTTC
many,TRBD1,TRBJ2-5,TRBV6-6,CASSYDREETQYF,TGTGCCAGCAGTTACGACAGGGAAGAGACCCAGTACTTC
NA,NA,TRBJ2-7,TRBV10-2,CASRRGEGLDWQYF,TGCGCCAGCAGAAGGGGGGAGGGCCTTGATTGGCAGTACTTC
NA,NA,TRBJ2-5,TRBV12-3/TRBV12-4,CASSLVWEEETQYF,TGTGCCAGCAGTTTAGTTTGGGAAGAAGAGACCCAGTACTTC
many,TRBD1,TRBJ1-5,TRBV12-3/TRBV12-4,CASRPGTGNQPQHF,TGTGCCAGCAGACCCGGGACAGGTAATCAGCCCCAGCATTTT
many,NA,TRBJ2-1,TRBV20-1,CSARLGEANNEQFF,TGCAGTGCTAGACTGGGGGAGGCTAACAATGAGCAGTTCTTC
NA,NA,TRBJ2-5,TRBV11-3,CASSLIRELETQYF,TGTGCCAGCAGCTTAATCCGGGAGTTGGAGACCCAGTACTTC
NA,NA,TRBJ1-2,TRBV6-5,CASTPNRVRYTF,TGTGCCAGCACCCCCAATAGGGTTCGGTACACCTTC
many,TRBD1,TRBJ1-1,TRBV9,CASSDQGARTEAFF,TGTGCCAGCAGCGACCAGGGGGCGCGGACTGAAGCTTTCTTT